Each of the 19 T cell receptor beta chains below was sequenced from the same sample in a study of T cells in women clearing cervical HPV infection. The assay was immunoSEQ multiplex PCR, and TCRdb's table has in-frame clones only and misses some. This sample's table has 30,000 or so clones. Sequenced input: blood buffy coat. Every receptor here comes from a woman between 18 and 70 years old with a cervical HPV16 infection that either progressed to CIN3+ or cleared (not recorded which).

Regarding this clone: Read coverage stops 3 residues before the CDR3 terminus; the germline J gene supplies the remainder. The chain combines TRBV11-2 with TRBJ1-6; no firm D call. The V and J ends lost 3 bases and 7 bases respectively, with 13 bases between them. The CDR3 length is 15 residues. Germline loops: CDR1 SGHAT, CDR2 FQNNGV. The sequenced part of the CDR3 DNA is TGTGCCAGCAGCTTGCGGGGTAATGGGAATTCACCC. Translation gives CASSLRGNGNSP. The entire CDR3 protein is CASSLRGNGNSPLHF.

With regard to this clone: The missing CDR3 end, 3 residues past where the read stops, is filled in from the germline J gene. Additional DNA sequences in this sample encode the identical CDR3. This chain links TRBV20-1 with TRBJ2-3, with D possibly TRBD1 on 6 matching bases. Per germline, CDR1 DFQATT and CDR2 SNEGSKA (reference sequence). Trimming cost V 6 bases and J 5 bases, with 18 bases left between them. The CDR3 runs 14 residues. Incomplete CDR3 DNA: TGCAGTGCCCCCGCGTATGGGGGCGGAGATACG. Its protein product is CSAPAYGGGDT. The entire CDR3 protein reads CSAPAYGGGDTQYF.

Comment on this clone: Read sequence stops 3 residues before the CDR3 end, and the germline J gene provides the missing end. This rearrangement joins TRBV2 to TRBJ2-1, with a possible D match to TRBD1 (6 bases). Per germline, CDR1 SNHLY and CDR2 FYNNEI. The CDR3 is 15 residues long. V was shortened by 6 bases and J by 0 bases, with 12 bases between the two germline ends. The CDR3 protein is CASSRDKSSYNEQFF. CDR3 DNA, as far as it was read: TGTGCCAGCAGCCGGGACAAGAGCTCCTACAATGAG. The complete variable domain, with remaining parts taken from reference TRBV2 and TRBJ2-1, reads EPEVTQTPSHQVTQMGQEVILRCVPISNHLYFYWYRQILGQKVEFLVSFYNNEISEKSEIFDDQFSVERPDGSNFTLKIRSTKLEDSAMYFCASSRDKSSYNEQFFGPGTRLTVL.

Comments on this clone: The sequence runs out 3 residues before the end of the CDR3; the remainder is reconstructed from the germline J gene. This rearrangement joins TRBV7-3 to TRBJ1-5, with a tentative D call TRBD1 (6 bases). The CDR3 has 13 residues. V lost 4 bases and J lost 7, with 11 bases in between. Germline CDR1 SGHTA, CDR2 FQGTGA. CDR3: CASSSGVGQPQHF. The covered CDR3 bases are TGTGCCAGCAGCTCAGGGGTGGGGCAGCCC. The variable domain in full, completed from reference TRBV7-3 and TRBJ1-5, reads GAGVSQTPSNKVTEKGKYVELRCDPISGHTALYWYRQSLGQGPEFLIYFQGTGAADDSGLPNDRFFAVRPEGSVSTLKIQRTERGDSAVYLCASSSGVGQPQHFGDGTRLSIL.

About this clone itself: The read stops 3 residues short of the end of the CDR3; the missing end is completed from the germline J gene. The chain carries TRBV12-5 and TRBJ1-1; unclear D gene. Germline V gene sequence: CDR1 LGHNT, CDR2 FRNRAP. The CDR3 sequence is 14 residues long. V shed 6 bases and J shed 1 base, with 12 bases lying between them. CDR3 sequence: CASGRDLGNTEAFF. Partial CDR3 DNA: TGTGCTAGTGGGCGTGACCTAGGGAACACTGAA.

Of note for this clone: Sequencing ends 3 residues short of the CDR3 end; the germline J gene provides the rest. This sequence joins TRBV19 and TRBJ2-3; perhaps TRBD1 as D (6 bases). The germline V gene has CDR1 LNHDA and CDR2 SQIVND (reference sequence). This CDR3 region has 13 residues. CDR3 DNA (partial): TGTGCCAGTTGCGACAGGATGGGTCAGCCG. Its translation: CASCDRMGQP. The whole CDR3 protein reads CASCDRMGQPQYF.

Note on this clone: The read halts 3 residues ahead of the CDR3 end, with the missing end drawn from the germline J gene. This sequence joins TRBV7-6 and TRBJ2-2; D is perhaps TRBD1 (7 bases). The CDR3 has 16 residues. Germline-derived CDR1 and CDR2 are SGHVS and FNYEAQ. The part of the CDR3 DNA that was read is TGTGCCAGCAGCGGGGCCGGGGGACAGCTTAATTCACCG. It is translated as CASSGAGGQLNSP. The whole CDR3 protein reads CASSGAGGQLNSPLFF.

To note about this clone: The CDR3 goes on 3 residues after the read ends, and that part is filled in from the germline J gene. This chain uses TRBV20-1 with TRBJ1-2; D might be TRBD1 (6 bases). The CDR3 covers 13 residues. Germline assignment: CDR1 DFQATT and CDR2 SNEGSKA (reference sequence). The CDR3 loop reads CSARVPGAETYTF. The part of the CDR3 DNA that was read is TGCAGTGCTAGAGTCCCAGGGGCAGAGACC.

In regard to this clone: The read comes to an end 3 residues before the CDR3 does, leaving the germline J gene to fill in the end. The rearrangement joins TRBV7-6 to TRBJ2-7; 8 bases fit TRBD1. This CDR3 region has 13 residues. Germline lookup yields CDR1 SGHVS and CDR2 FNYEAQ. With 5 bases clipped from V and 6 bases from J, the junction kept 6 bases outside the gene matches. The CDR3 is CASSDNRGSEQYF. The part of the CDR3 DNA that was read is TGTGCCAGCAGCGACAACAGGGGGTCCGAG.

Notes on this clone: The read comes to an end 3 residues before the CDR3 does, leaving the germline J gene to fill in the end. This rearrangement joins TRBV28 to TRBJ1-4, with D uncertain. Trimming removed 3 bases at V and 10 bases at J, with 12 bases between. The CDR3 loop spans 13 amino acids. In germline, CDR1 is MDHEN, CDR2 SYDVKM. CDR3 DNA (partial): TGTGCCAGCAGTTTGGCGGGGATAGGAAAA. Amino acids: CASSLAGIGK. The entire CDR3 protein is CASSLAGIGKLFF.

Concerning this clone itself: Read sequence stops 3 residues before the CDR3 end, and the germline J gene provides the missing end. The J gene is TRBJ1-2, the V gene TRBV6-1; 9 positions agree with TRBD1. The CDR3 covers 16 residues. Germline CDR1 and CDR2: MNHNS and SASEGT. After removal of 4 bases from V and 0 bases from J, the junction contained 6 bases not matched to a gene. The sequenced part of the CDR3 DNA is TGTGCCAGCAGTGGACCAAGACAGGGGGCTAACTATGGC. It codes for CASSGPRQGANYG. The full CDR3 protein is CASSGPRQGANYGYTF.

Remarks on this clone: The CDR3 extends 3 residues past the end of the read, so its final part is completed from the germline J gene. J is TRBJ1-5 and V is TRBV2; TRBD1 agrees at 7 bases. Unmatched junction bases numbered 5, after V lost 6 bases and J lost 6 bases. The germline CDR1 and CDR2 sequences are SNHLY and FYNNEI. The CDR3 loop spans 13 amino acids. CDR3 DNA, as far as it was read: TGTGCCAGCAGAGAGGGGGCCGGTCAGCCC. Translating gives CASREGAGQP. The whole CDR3 is CASREGAGQPQHF.

As concerns this clone: The missing CDR3 end, 3 residues past where the read stops, is filled in from the germline J gene. The V call is TRBV18, the J call TRBJ2-2, with 9 positions matching TRBD1. The CDR3 has 16 residues. Germline V gene sequence: CDR1 KGHSH, CDR2 LQKENI. The CDR3: CASSRGQGTTNEKLFF. The CDR3 bases that were read are TGTGCCAGCTCACGGGGACAGGGAACAACTAATGAAAAG.

A word on this clone: The read terminates 3 residues ahead of where the CDR3 ends, so the germline J gene completes it. J is TRBJ2-5 and V is TRBV20-1; 8 bases match TRBD2. CDR1 is DFQATT and CDR2 is SNEGSKA in the germline V gene (reference sequence). Losses at the gene ends were 6 bases for V and 4 bases for J; bases not matched to a gene: 10. The CDR3 totals 14 residues. CDR3 protein: CSADPRTSLETQYF. Partial CDR3 DNA: TGCAGTGCGGACCCCCGGACTAGCTTAGAGACC.

A remark on this clone: The DNA ends 3 residues before the CDR3 does, and the rest of the CDR3 is filled in from the germline J gene. The chain is built from TRBV5-6 and TRBJ1-6, with 9 bases identical to TRBD1. The V gene end was trimmed by 4 bases and the J gene end by 10 bases; junction bases not matched to a gene: 6. Germline-derived CDR1 and CDR2 are SGHDT and YYEEEE. This CDR3 is 14 amino acids long. The CDR3 sequence is CASSLWDRESPLHF. CDR3 bases read: TGTGCCAGCAGCCTGTGGGACAGGGAGTCACCC.

This clone is labeled medium-sized based on frequency. This chain's CDR3 is CSVMGQGGTGELFF. The CDR3 DNA, read in part, is TGCAGCGTTATGGGGCAGGGTGGGACCGGGGAG. The chain carries TRBV29-1 and TRBJ2-2; D possibly corresponds to TRBD1 (5 bases). The missing CDR3 end, 3 residues past where the read stops, is filled in from the germline J gene. V lost 5 bases to trimming and J lost 5 bases, with 15 bases between them. Germline CDR1 and CDR2: SQVTM and ANQGSEA. The CDR3 is made up of 14 amino acids.

With respect to this clone: The junction departs from the called germline gene at one end, perhaps through a read error. The identical CDR3 is also encoded by other nucleotide sequences in the sample. The CDR3 bases that were read are TGTGCCAGCAGTGAAACAGGGGGGGCTGGAAACACT. This sequence encodes CASSETGGAGNT. The entire CDR3 protein is CASSETGGAGNTIYF. This sequence joins TRBV6-1 and TRBJ1-3, with 8 bases that match TRBD1. The CDR3 goes on 3 residues after the read ends, and that part is filled in from the germline J gene. Germline V gene data show CDR1 as MNHNS and CDR2 as SASEGT. The CDR3 is 15 amino acids.

As to this clone: The read falls 3 residues short of the CDR3 end, and the missing part is taken from the germline J gene. V and J are TRBV5-5 and TRBJ1-4; possibly TRBD1 for D (5 bases). The CDR3 is 15 amino acids. Germline V lookup: CDR1 SGHKS, CDR2 YYEKEE (reference sequence). Trimming stripped 0 bases from V and 8 bases from J, with 14 bases between. CDR3 bases read: TGTGCCAGCAGCTTGGGCACGGGGGGTCACGAAAAA. Protein sequence: CASSLGTGGHEK. Given in full, the CDR3 is CASSLGTGGHEKLFF.

Turning to this clone: The read is 3 residues too short to cover the CDR3 end, so that end is filled in from the germline J gene. The chain links TRBV10-1 to TRBJ2-2; 8 nucleotides align to TRBD1. Trimming at V came to 3 bases and at J to 1 base, leaving 1 base not matched to a gene. The CDR3 has 15 residues. Germline lookup yields CDR1 WNHNN and CDR2 SYGVQD (reference sequence). Incomplete CDR3 DNA: TGCGCCAGCAGTGATGGACAGGGGAACACCGGGGAG. Translated, it gives CASSDGQGNTGE. The full CDR3 protein reads CASSDGQGNTGELFF.